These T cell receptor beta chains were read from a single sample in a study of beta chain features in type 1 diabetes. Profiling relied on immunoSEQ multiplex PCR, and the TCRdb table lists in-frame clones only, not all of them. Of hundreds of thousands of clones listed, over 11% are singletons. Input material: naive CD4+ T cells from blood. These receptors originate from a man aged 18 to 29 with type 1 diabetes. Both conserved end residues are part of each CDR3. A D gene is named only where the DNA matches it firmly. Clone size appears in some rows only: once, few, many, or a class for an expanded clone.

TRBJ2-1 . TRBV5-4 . TGTGCCAGCAGCTTCGGGTCGCCCCAAAATTCGGATGAGCAGTTCTTC CASSFGSPQNSDEQFF
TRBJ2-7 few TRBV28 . TGTGCCAGCAGTTCCCCGGGGTGGGCTTTGGTCGAGCAGTACTTC CASSSPGWALVEQYF
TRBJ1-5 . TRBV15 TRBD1 TGTGCCACCAGCAGCAGGGGGGCGGGCAATCAGCCCCAGCATTTT CATSSRGAGNQPQHF
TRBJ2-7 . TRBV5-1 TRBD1 TGCGCCAGCAGCCCAGCGGACAGGGCGTCCTACGAGCAGTACTTC CASSPADRASYEQYF
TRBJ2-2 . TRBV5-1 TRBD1 TGCGCCAGCAGCTTGGGACAGGGCAACACCGGGGAGCTGTTTTTT CASSLGQGNTGELFF
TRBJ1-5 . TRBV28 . TGTGCCAGCAGTTCTGATCAGCCCCAGCATTTT CASSSDQPQHF
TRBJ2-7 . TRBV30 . TGTGCCTGGACTCGGGCAGGAGTCTCCTACGAGCAGTACTTC CAWTRAGVSYEQYF
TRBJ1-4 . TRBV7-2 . TGTGCCAGCAGCTACTACACAGAAAAACTGTTTTTT CASSYYTEKLFF
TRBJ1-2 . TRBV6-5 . TGTGCCAGCAGTCCGAGACGTGAAAACTGGGGCTACACCTTC CASSPRRENWGYTF
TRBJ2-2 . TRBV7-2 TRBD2 TGTGCCAGCAGCTTCTTTCGGACTAGCGGTAACACCGGGGAGCTGTTTTTT CASSFFRTSGNTGELFF
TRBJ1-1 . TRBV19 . TGTGCCAGTAGTATCCAGGGGATGGTGTACACTGAAGCTTTCTTT CASSIQGMVYTEAFF
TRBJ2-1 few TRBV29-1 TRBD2 TGCAGCGCCGAAGCGGGGGGCGGAGATGAGCAGTTCTTC CSAEAGGGDEQFF
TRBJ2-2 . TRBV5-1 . TGCGCCAGCAGCTTTAGGGACTTGAACACCGGGGAGCTGTTTTTT CASSFRDLNTGELFF
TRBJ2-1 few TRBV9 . TGTGCCAGCAGCGCCTATGGACAGAAGCAGTTCTTC CASSAYGQKQFF
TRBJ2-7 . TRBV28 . TGTGCCAGCAGTTTGGGGAGCTACGAGCAGTACTTC CASSLGSYEQYF
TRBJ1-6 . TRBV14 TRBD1 TGTGCCAGCAGCCCGGGACAGTATAATTCACCCCTCCACTTT CASSPGQYNSPLHF
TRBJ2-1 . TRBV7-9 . TGTGCCAGCAGGTCCGAGGGGTACTCCTACAATGAGCAGTTCTTC CASRSEGYSYNEQFF
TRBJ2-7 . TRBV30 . TGTGCCTGGAGCCCGACACTAACCGCAGGGGAGTCCACGTACGAGCAGTACTTC CAWSPTLTAGESTYEQYF
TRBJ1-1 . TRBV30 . TGTGCCTGCCCGAATACTATGAACACTGAAGCTTTCTTT CACPNTMNTEAFF
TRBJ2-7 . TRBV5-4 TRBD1 TGTGCCAGCAGCTCCTGGACAGGGAGCTACGAGCAGTACTTC CASSSWTGSYEQYF